These 30 T cell receptor beta chains originate from one sample sequenced in a study of shared clonotypes between healthy human individuals. Data came from immunoSEQ multiplex PCR; TCRdb stores just in-frame clones and leaves some out. The top ten clones hold roughly 0.14% of a sample with 2,500,000 or so clones, more than 90% of them seen once. Sequenced input: naive CD4+ T cells sorted from blood. Subset defined: CD45RA+ positively selected. Source of these receptors: a young man in good health.

This clone was recorded once. The chain joins TRBV25-1 to TRBJ1-5; no clear D. The CDR3 has 14 amino acids. V lost 1 base to trimming and J lost 4 bases, with 8 bases between them. CDR1 and CDR2 (germline): MGHDK, SYGVNS. The CDR3: CASSELGLNQPQHF. The DNA for the CDR3 is TGTGCCAGCAGTGAATTGGGTCTGAATCAGCCCCAGCATTTT. The variable domain in full, with the rest retrieved from reference TRBV25-1 and TRBJ1-5, is EADIYQTPRYLVIGTGKKITLECSQTMGHDKMYWYQQDPGMELHLIHYSYGVNSTEKGDLSSESTVSRIRTEHFPLTLESARPSHTSQYLCASSELGLNQPQHFGDGTRLSIL.

V is TRBV29-1 and J is TRBJ2-7, with TRBD2 identical over 10 bases. From germline, CDR1 is SQVTM and CDR2 ANQGSEA. Unmatched junction bases numbered 7, after V lost 7 bases and J lost 4 bases. CDR3 length: 13 residues. CDR3 sequence (DNA): TGCAGCGCCTGGACTAGCGGAGGATACGAGCAGTACTTC. Its translation: CSAWTSGGYEQYF.

The chain recombines TRBV10-3 with TRBJ1-5, with a possible D match to TRBD1 (6 bases). This CDR3 comprises 16 residues. V was shortened by 3 bases and J by 2 bases, with 14 bases between the two germline ends. Germline lookup yields CDR1 ENHRY and CDR2 SYGVKD. The CDR3 sequence: CAISEPGDPGNQPQHF. The CDR3 DNA sequence: TGTGCCATCAGTGAACCAGGGGATCCGGGCAATCAGCCCCAGCATTTT.

The rearrangement joins TRBV5-1 to TRBJ1-1; D is possibly TRBD1 (5 bases). The CDR3 sequence is 12 residues long. Trimming stripped 5 bases from V and 11 bases from J, with 16 bases between. Germline assignment: CDR1 SGHRS and CDR2 YFSETQ. The CDR3 is CASSDWGDRAFF. DNA of the CDR3: TGCGCCAGCAGTGATTGGGGGGATAGGGCTTTCTTT.

The chain couples TRBV11-2 to TRBJ2-7; 8 bases line up with TRBD2. CDR1 is SGHAT, CDR2 FQNNGV, per germline. The CDR3 covers 16 residues. The junction had 5 bases not matched to a gene; V was cut back by 1 base and J by 0 bases. The CDR3 DNA is TGTGCCAGCAGCTTAGTTGGCGGGAGGAGCTCCTACGAGCAGTACTTC. It specifies CASSLVGGRSSYEQYF.

V gene TRBV7-9 combines with J gene TRBJ2-7; the D gene could be TRBD1 or TRBD2 (5 bases each). The germline V gene encodes CDR1 SEHNR and CDR2 FQNEAQ (reference sequence). Trimming left V 0 bases short and J 5 bases short, with 14 bases between. This CDR3 comprises 15 residues. CDR3 DNA sequence: TGTGCCAGCAGCTTAGCCGGGACCGCATCGGACGAGCAGTACTTC. As protein: CASSLAGTASDEQYF. The full variable domain, completed using reference TRBV7-9 and TRBJ2-7, is DTGVSQNPRHKITKRGQNVTFRCDPISEHNRLYWYRQTLGQGPEFLTYFQNEAQLEKSRLLSDRFSAERPKGSFSTLEIQRTEQGDSAMYLCASSLAGTASDEQYFGPGTRLTVT.

In its sample, this clone was seen a few times. The sample contains more than one DNA sequence encoding this CDR3. The chain combines TRBV7-2 with TRBJ2-2; TRBD1 matches 7 bases. The V and J ends lost 5 bases and 4 bases, in that order; junction bases with no gene match: 4. Germline V gene lookup returns CDR1 SGHTA and CDR2 FQGNSA. The CDR3 has 14 amino acids. This chain's CDR3 is CASSGNRGTGELFF. In DNA, the CDR3 is TGTGCCAGCAGCGGGAACAGGGGCACCGGGGAGCTGTTTTTT.

Notes on this clone: Other nucleotide sequences in the sample specify the same CDR3. The chain has TRBV4-3 and TRBJ2-2; D gene unclear. The V and J ends lost 1 base and 6 bases respectively, with 3 bases between them. CDR1 is LGHNA, CDR2 YSLEER, per germline. The CDR3 sequence is 12 residues long. CDR3 sequence: CASSQVPGELFF. CDR3 nucleotides: TGCGCCAGCAGCCAAGTTCCCGGGGAGCTGTTTTTT.

The genes are TRBV4-1 and TRBJ1-4, with a weak D call TRBD1 (5 bases). Germline V gene lookup returns CDR1 MGHRA and CDR2 YSYEKL. The CDR3 sequence is 15 residues long. Trimming removed 0 bases from V and 8 bases from J, with 13 bases in between. CDR3 sequence (DNA): TGCGCCAGCAGCCAAGATCGGGACGTAAGGGAAAAACTGTTTTTT. Amino acids: CASSQDRDVREKLFF.

The chain couples TRBV27 to TRBJ1-5; 9 bases fit TRBD1. Germline values: CDR1 MNHEY, CDR2 SMNVEV (reference sequence). This CDR3 comprises 16 residues. V shed 5 bases, J shed 0 bases, and the junction held 5 bases outside the gene matches. In nucleotides, the CDR3 is TGTGCCAGCAGTAGACAGGGGGTAGATAGCAATCAGCCCCAGCATTTT. It translates to CASSRQGVDSNQPQHF.

V usage is TRBV9 and J usage is TRBJ2-2, with 9 bases lining up with TRBD1. With V trimmed by 4 bases and J by 2 bases, 9 bases remained unmatched. CDR1 and CDR2 from the germline V gene are SGDLS and YYNGEE. The CDR3 runs 17 residues. CDR3 coding DNA: TGTGCCAGCAGCAAAGAGGACAGGGGCTTCAACACCGGGGAGCTGTTTTTT. It yields the protein CASSKEDRGFNTGELFF.

The rearrangement joins TRBV10-3 to TRBJ2-1; D is uncertain. There are 14 residues in the CDR3. Trimming left V 5 bases short and J 4 bases short, with 12 bases between. Germline V gene sequence: CDR1 ENHRY, CDR2 SYGVKD. The CDR3 loop is CAISTDPVYNEQFF. DNA of the CDR3: TGTGCCATCAGTACTGATCCGGTATACAATGAGCAGTTCTTC.

This clone was seen just once. This sample includes further DNA sequences coding for the same CDR3. V is TRBV4-1 and J is TRBJ1-3, with 9 positions matching TRBD1. Germline V gene lookup returns CDR1 MGHRA and CDR2 YSYEKL. The CDR3 is 15 residues long. V was clipped by 3 bases and J by 1 base; unmatched bases: 1. The CDR3 DNA reads TGCGCCAGCAGCCAGGACAGGGGATCTGGAAACACCATATATTTT. Its translation is CASSQDRGSGNTIYF.

Comment on this clone: Germline and junction disagree at one end, which may indicate a read error. The chain combines TRBV28 with TRBJ2-7; 11 bases agree with TRBD2. Germline lookup yields CDR1 MDHEN and CDR2 SYDVKM. The CDR3 extends over 15 amino acids. This CDR3 is CASNLGTSGPYEQYF. As DNA, the CDR3 is TGTGCCAGCAATTTAGGGACTAGCGGCCCCTACGAGCAGTACTTC.

This chain joins TRBV30 and TRBJ1-5; D is possibly TRBD1 (5 bases). The CDR3 consists of 15 residues. The germline CDR1 and CDR2 sequences are GTSNPN and SVGIG (reference sequence). V lost 2 bases, J lost 0 bases, and 11 bases lay in between. The CDR3: CAWSLGTDSNQPQHF. The DNA for the CDR3 is TGTGCCTGGAGTTTGGGGACGGATAGCAATCAGCCCCAGCATTTT. Looking up the rest from reference TRBV30 and TRBJ1-5 gives the full variable domain: SQTIHQWPATLVQPVGSPLSLECTVEGTSNPNLYWYRQAAGRGLQLLFYSVGIGQISSEVPQNLSASRPQDRQFILSSKKLLLSDSGFYLCAWSLGTDSNQPQHFGDGTRLSIL.

The J gene is TRBJ2-7, the V gene TRBV6-1, with 7 positions matching TRBD1. The CDR3 is 14 amino acids. After removal of 1 base from V and 5 bases from J, the junction contained 5 bases not matched to a gene. Germline V gives CDR1 MNHNS, CDR2 SASEGT. CDR3 coding DNA: TGTGCCAGCAGTGAAGTGGCCAGGGGGAACGAGCAGTACTTC. Its protein product is CASSEVARGNEQYF.

Notes on this clone: The sample holds other DNA sequences that translate to the same CDR3. The genes are TRBV7-2 and TRBJ2-7; tentatively, D is TRBD1 (6 bases). CDR3 length: 13 amino acids. V lost 3 bases and J 3 bases, leaving 9 bases between the germline ends. In germline, CDR1 is SGHTA, CDR2 FQGNSA. DNA of the CDR3: TGTGCCAGCAGCTTGGACAGAAACTACGAGCAGTACTTC. Translated: CASSLDRNYEQYF.

The chain is built from TRBV12-5 and TRBJ2-1; D remains ambiguous. The CDR3 sequence is 15 residues long. CDR1 is LGHNT and CDR2 is FRNRAP in the germline V gene. Deletions cut 1 base from V and 7 bases from J, with 14 bases between. The CDR3 region has the DNA TGTGCTAGTGGTTTGGGTCGTCTAGTCCCAAATGAGCAGTTCTTC. Amino acid sequence: CASGLGRLVPNEQFF. Full variable domain (missing parts from reference TRBV12-5 and TRBJ2-1): DARVTQTPRHKVTEMGQEVTMRCQPILGHNTVFWYRQTMMQGLELLAYFRNRAPLDDSGMPKDRFSAEMPDATLATLKIQPSEPRDSAVYFCASGLGRLVPNEQFFGPGTRLTVL.

This clone was picked up a small number of times. The chain recombines TRBV5-1 with TRBJ2-5; D may be TRBD1 (6 bases). The CDR3 length is 15 residues. Germline V CDR1 and CDR2: SGHRS, YFSETQ. The V gene lost 2 bases and the J gene lost 5 bases, with 16 bases spanning the gap. CDR3 region: CASSFSQGFRETQYF. The CDR3 nucleotides are TGCGCCAGCAGCTTCTCCCAGGGGTTTAGGGAGACCCAGTACTTC.

This chain links TRBV27 with TRBJ1-4, with 9 bases that match TRBD1. V shed 6 bases and J 8 bases; nucleotides not matched to a gene: 4. Germline V gene data show CDR1 as MNHEY and CDR2 as SMNVEV (reference sequence). The CDR3 is 13 amino acids. The CDR3 region has the DNA TGTGCCAGCAGGACACAGGGGGCCGAAAAACTGTTTTTT. It is translated as CASRTQGAEKLFF.

The rearrangement joins TRBV19 to TRBJ2-1; possible D gene TRBD1, 6 bases. CDR3 length: 13 amino acids. V was pared by 11 bases and J by 5 bases, with 16 bases between. Germline-derived CDR1 and CDR2 are LNHDA and SQIVND (reference sequence). CDR3 nucleotide sequence: TGTGCCGCGAGCGCACAGGGAAACAATGAGCAGTTCTTC. This encodes CAASAQGNNEQFF.

The V and J genes are TRBV10-3 and TRBJ1-1; 7 nucleotides align to TRBD1. The CDR3 extends over 13 amino acids. The germline V gene has CDR1 ENHRY and CDR2 SYGVKD. V lost 3 bases and J lost 6; bases outside the gene matches: 4. DNA of the CDR3: TGTGCCATCAGTGATGACAGGGCATCTGAAGCTTTCTTT. It encodes CAISDDRASEAFF.

The chain couples TRBV19 to TRBJ1-2, with D perhaps TRBD1 (5 bases). Germline CDR1 reads LNHDA; CDR2 reads SQIVND (reference sequence). V lost 6 bases and J 2 bases, leaving 7 bases between the germline ends. CDR3 length equals 12 residues. The CDR3 bases are TGTGCCAGTAGACAGGCGAACTATGGCTACACCTTC. Its protein product is CASRQANYGYTF.

This chain connects TRBV2 to TRBJ2-1, with 8 nucleotides matching TRBD2. V shed 2 bases, J shed 2 bases, and the junction held 8 bases outside the gene matches. The CDR3 sequence is 17 residues long. Per germline, CDR1 SNHLY and CDR2 FYNNEI. CDR3 protein: CASSEWGGGGPYNEQFF. The DNA of the CDR3 is TGTGCCAGCAGTGAATGGGGAGGCGGGGGGCCCTACAATGAGCAGTTCTTC. Supplemented by reference TRBV2 and TRBJ2-1, the full variable domain reads EPEVTQTPSHQVTQMGQEVILRCVPISNHLYFYWYRQILGQKVEFLVSFYNNEISEKSEIFDDQFSVERPDGSNFTLKIRSTKLEDSAMYFCASSEWGGGGPYNEQFFGPGTRLTVL.

Remarks on this clone: This specimen includes other DNA sequences encoding the same CDR3. The rearrangement joins TRBV10-3 to TRBJ2-7, with D perhaps TRBD2 (6 bases). The length of the CDR3 is 14 residues. V was pared by 1 base and J by 5 bases, with 12 bases between. Germline CDR1 reads ENHRY; CDR2 reads SYGVKD. The DNA of the CDR3 is TGTGCCATCAGTGAGTTGGGTGGAGGGGACGAGCAGTACTTC. Translating it yields CAISELGGGDEQYF.

The chain uses TRBV6-5 and TRBJ1-1; D is unclear. The CDR3 is made up of 13 amino acids. V gave up 6 bases and J gave up 6 bases, with 14 bases separating them. CDR1 is MNHEY and CDR2 is SVGAGI in the germline V gene. In DNA form, the CDR3 reads TGTGCCAGCAGCCAAACACCATTCCCTGAAGCTTTCTTT. It yields the protein CASSQTPFPEAFF.

The chain carries TRBV6-5 and TRBJ2-3, with 9 positions matching TRBD2. CDR3 length: 16 residues. V lost 4 bases to trimming and J lost 0 bases; unmatched junction nucleotides: 5. Germline CDR1 and CDR2: MNHEY and SVGAGI. The CDR3 DNA is TGTGCCAGCAGTTCCTTAGCGGGAGCCAGCACAGATACGCAGTATTTT. Translated: CASSSLAGASTDTQYF.

The chain employs TRBV5-1 and TRBJ2-1, with 7 bases that match TRBD1. The CDR3 contains 15 residues. The germline gives CDR1 SGHRS, CDR2 YFSETQ. V trimming: 5 bases; J trimming: 4 bases; junction bases outside the gene matches: 9. The CDR3 loop is CASRSTGIGYNEQFF. The CDR3 DNA sequence: TGCGCCAGCAGGTCGACAGGGATAGGGTACAATGAGCAGTTCTTC.

V is TRBV6-6 and J is TRBJ1-6; no firm D call. The length of the CDR3 is 13 residues. V lost 5 bases to trimming and J lost 10 bases, with 12 bases between them. Germline V gene lookup returns CDR1 MNHNY and CDR2 SVGAGI (reference sequence). This CDR3 reads CASSPGYLSPLHF. CDR3 DNA sequence: TGTGCCAGCAGTCCCGGCTACTTGTCACCCCTCCACTTT.

This clone has only one observation. The V and J genes are TRBV27 and TRBJ1-1, with D possibly TRBD1 on 5 matching bases. Germline V lookup: CDR1 MNHEY, CDR2 SMNVEV (reference sequence). Between the trimmed V and J ends, which lost 5 bases and 4 bases, there was a span of 14 bases. This CDR3 region has 14 residues. In nucleotides, the CDR3 is TGTGCCAGCAGTCCACAAACAGGAACCACTGAAGCTTTCTTT. It yields the protein CASSPQTGTTEAFF.